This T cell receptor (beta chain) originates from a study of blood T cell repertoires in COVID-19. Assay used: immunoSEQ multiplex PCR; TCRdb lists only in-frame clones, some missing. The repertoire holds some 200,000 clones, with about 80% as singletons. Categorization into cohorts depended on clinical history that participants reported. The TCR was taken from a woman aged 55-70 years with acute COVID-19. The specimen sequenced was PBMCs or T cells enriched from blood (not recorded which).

The CDR3 protein is CASSLGSGDTQYF. CDR3 DNA: TGTGCCAGCAGCTTAGGCTCGGGAGATACGCAGTATTTT. The chain joins TRBV7-2 to TRBJ2-3; no firm D call. Germline CDR1 SGHTA, CDR2 FQGNSA. The CDR3 has 13 amino acids. Trimming stripped 1 base from V and 5 bases from J, with 7 bases between.